Below are 28 T cell receptor beta chains sequenced from a single sample in a study of Graves' ophthalmopathy and Graves' hyperthyroidism. Amplified TCR beta CDR3 regions were obtained using RNA transcripts as template. RT-PCR in the first round used HTBI primers; a second-round multiplex PCR followed. TCRdb recomputed calls from the multiplex PCR reads with MiXCR, one row per CDR3 protein. The sample contains approximately 330,000 distinct CDR3 sequences, about a sixth of which appear only once. The material sequenced was peripheral blood. The source of these receptors is an adult man with Graves' ophthalmopathy.

The gene calls are TRBV3-1 and TRBJ2-7; weak D call: TRBD2 (7 bases). V was clipped by 9 bases and J by 0 bases, with 15 bases between them. This CDR3 has 14 residues. CDR1 is LGHDT, CDR2 YNNKEL, per germline (reference sequence). The CDR3: CASKGGGLSYEQYF. CDR3 bases: TGTGCCAGTAAAGGGGGGGGCCTCTCCTACGAGCAGTACTTC.

This clonotype was seen a few times. V usage is TRBV2 and J usage is TRBJ1-3; D possibly corresponds to TRBD1 (6 bases). CDR1 and CDR2 (germline): SNHLY, FYNNEI. This CDR3 is 16 amino acids long. V shed 6 bases and J shed 2 bases, with 17 bases lying between them. The CDR3 protein is CASSSRYRQAGNTIYF. In DNA form, the CDR3 reads TGTGCCAGCAGCTCCCGATACAGACAGGCTGGAAACACCATATATTTT.

This clonotype was seen repeatedly, ten times or more. V is TRBV7-2 and J is TRBJ1-2; 7 positions agree with TRBD1. Germline V gene lookup returns CDR1 SGHTA and CDR2 FQGNSA. The length of the CDR3 is 14 residues. Trimming took 3 bases from V and 4 from J; bases not matched to a gene: 5. CDR3 DNA sequence: TGTGCCAGCAGCTTGAAGGGGGCCCCCTATGGCTACACCTTC. As protein: CASSLKGAPYGYTF.

This clonotype was counted many times. The V call is TRBV4-1, the J call TRBJ1-5; D uncertain. CDR1 MGHRA and CDR2 YSYEKL come from the germline V gene. This CDR3 has 14 residues. Trimming removed 1 base from V and 1 base from J, with 5 bases in between. The CDR3 DNA reads TGCGCCAGCAGCCAAGTTGTCAGCAATCAGCCCCAGCATTTT. Encoded protein: CASSQVVSNQPQHF.

This clonotype occurred many times. In DNA, the CDR3 is TGTGCCAGCAGTGCGACGAGGTCGAACACTGAAGCTTTCTTT. Protein product: CASSATRSNTEAFF. V and J are TRBV27 and TRBJ1-1; D not certain. Germline-derived CDR1 and CDR2 are MNHEY and SMNVEV (reference sequence). This CDR3 spans 14 amino acids. With 5 bases removed from V and 1 base from J, the gap between germline ends came to 11 bases.

The V gene is TRBV27, the J gene TRBJ1-1, with a weak D call TRBD1 (6 bases). CDR3 size: 15 residues. V shed 5 bases and J shed 7 bases, with 20 bases lying between them. CDR1 and CDR2 (germline): MNHEY, SMNVEV (reference sequence). CDR3 DNA: TGTGCCAGCAGTGGTCATCCGGACAGAAAGATTGAAGCTTTCTTT. Its protein is CASSGHPDRKIEAFF.

This clonotype occurred many times. The chain couples TRBV5-6 to TRBJ1-5; D call uncertain. This CDR3 region has 15 residues. Trimming left V 2 bases short and J 3 bases short, with 12 bases between. CDR1 and CDR2 (germline): SGHDT, YYEEEE. CDR3 residues: CASSFHRVLNQPQHF. CDR3 nucleotides: TGTGCCAGCAGCTTCCATCGGGTGCTCAATCAGCCCCAGCATTTT. The whole variable domain, remainder taken from reference TRBV5-6 and TRBJ1-5, is DAGVTQSPTHLIKTRGQQVTLRCSPKSGHDTVSWYQQALGQGPQFIFQYYEEEERQRGNFPDRFSGHQFPNYSSELNVNALLLGDSALYLCASSFHRVLNQPQHFGDGTRLSIL.

This clonotype was seen ten or more times. The CDR3 spells CASSPTANNQPQHF. The CDR3 region has the DNA TGTGCCAGCTCCCCAACAGCAAACAATCAGCCCCAGCATTTT. The V gene is TRBV2, the J gene TRBJ1-5; D ambiguous. CDR1 SNHLY and CDR2 FYNNEI come from the germline V gene. This CDR3 contains 14 residues. Between the trimmed V and J ends, which lost 8 bases and 3 bases, there was a span of 14 bases.

This chain joins TRBV6-1 and TRBJ2-7, with a tentative D call TRBD2 (6 bases). The germline V gene has CDR1 MNHNS and CDR2 SASEGT. V was cut by 11 bases and J by 2 bases, with 19 bases left in between. CDR3 length: 14 residues. The CDR3 loop reads CAGIPPGLTYEQYF. CDR3 nucleotides: TGTGCCGGCATACCCCCGGGACTGACCTACGAGCAGTACTTC.

In DNA form, the CDR3 reads TGTGCCAGCAGTCCACGCGCGGGCCCCAACTATGGCTACACCTTC. Translating it yields CASSPRAGPNYGYTF. This chain joins TRBV12-3 or TRBV12-4 and TRBJ1-2, with no clear D. This CDR3 has 15 residues. V lost 5 bases to trimming and J lost 2 bases, with 15 bases between them.

This clonotype was found many times. The chain links TRBV19 to TRBJ2-7, with 7 positions matching TRBD1. V dropped 6 bases and J dropped 1; count of bases not matched to a gene: 15. In germline, CDR1 is LNHDA, CDR2 SQIVND (reference sequence). This CDR3 has 17 amino acids. The CDR3 region is CASRETGAATQSYEQYF. CDR3 in DNA: TGTGCCAGTAGAGAAACAGGGGCTGCAACACAATCCTACGAGCAGTACTTC.

This clonotype came up many times. The V and J genes are TRBV15 and TRBJ2-3; D is possibly TRBD2 (6 bases). Germline CDR1 and CDR2: LNHNV and YYDKDF (reference sequence). The CDR3 consists of 15 residues. Trimming took off 5 bases at V and 6 bases at J, with 18 bases between the two ends. The CDR3 region is CATSLNRGTSDTQYF. The DNA of the CDR3 is TGTGCCACCAGCCTTAACCGGGGGACGAGCGATACGCAGTATTTT.

This clonotype was found many times. The V gene is TRBV20-1, the J gene TRBJ1-5; possibly TRBD1 for D (6 bases). Germline V lookup: CDR1 DFQATT, CDR2 SNEGSKA (reference sequence). The V gene lost 7 bases and the J gene lost 3 bases, with 13 bases spanning the gap. CDR3 length: 13 residues. The CDR3 is CSVREGDNQPQHF. The CDR3 nucleotides read TGCAGTGTCAGAGAGGGGGACAATCAGCCCCAGCATTTT.

This clonotype was counted ten times or more. The rearrangement uses TRBV24-1 and TRBJ2-6; D is uncertain. The CDR3 contains 16 residues. Looked up from germline, CDR1 is KGHDR and CDR2 is SFDVKD. V was clipped by 4 bases and J by 4 bases, with 13 bases between them. This CDR3 reads CATSDPPGPGANVLTF. As DNA, the CDR3 is TGTGCCACCAGTGACCCCCCCGGGCCAGGGGCCAACGTCCTGACTTTC.

The sample holds many counts of this clonotype. This chain connects TRBV11-1 to TRBJ1-1; possible D gene TRBD1, 6 bases. V gave up 1 base and J gave up 1 base, with 13 bases separating them. Germline CDR1 SGHAT, CDR2 FQDESV (reference sequence). This CDR3 contains 16 residues. The CDR3 sequence: CASSLVLGAENTEAFF. As DNA, the CDR3 is TGTGCCAGCAGCTTAGTCCTGGGGGCGGAGAACACTGAAGCTTTCTTT. The full variable domain, in which reference TRBV11-1 and TRBJ1-1 provide the parts outside the CDR3, is EAEVAQSPRYKITEKSQAVAFWCDPISGHATLYWYRQILGQGPELLVQFQDESVVDDSQLPKDRFSAERLKGVDSTLKIQPAELGDSAMYLCASSLVLGAENTEAFFGQGTRLTVV.

This clonotype has ten or more counts. The gene calls are TRBV6-1 and TRBJ1-2; D not resolved. This CDR3 has 14 residues. The germline gives CDR1 MNHNS, CDR2 SASEGT. V lost 6 bases and J lost 0, with 11 bases in between. As DNA, the CDR3 is TGTGCCAGCAGCCGTCGAGGGCCTAACTATGGCTACACCTTC. It yields the protein CASSRRGPNYGYTF.

This clonotype came up many times. The rearrangement uses TRBV12-3 or TRBV12-4 and TRBJ1-3; D possibly corresponds to TRBD1 (6 bases). V was pared by 6 bases and J by 2 bases, with 14 bases between. This CDR3 is built from 15 residues. CDR3 residues: CASSNTGFPGNTIYF. CDR3 coding DNA: TGTGCCAGCAGCAATACAGGGTTCCCTGGAAACACCATATATTTT.

This clonotype was detected ten times or more. This sequence joins TRBV12-3 or TRBV12-4 and TRBJ2-7, with a possible D match to TRBD2 (5 bases). The CDR3 extends over 13 amino acids. V lost 8 bases to trimming and J lost 7 bases, with 18 bases between them. Here the CDR3 reads CASEAASDREQYF. CDR3 DNA sequence: TGTGCCAGCGAAGCGGCCAGCGACCGGGAGCAGTACTTC.

This clonotype occurred many times. V is TRBV2 and J is TRBJ2-7; no firm D call. The CDR3 is 12 residues long. The germline V and J ends were trimmed by 6 bases and 3 bases, with 9 bases remaining between them. Germline CDR1 is SNHLY and CDR2 is FYNNEI. CDR3 region: CASRIAFYEQYF. CDR3 nucleotides: TGTGCCAGCAGGATAGCTTTCTACGAGCAGTACTTC.

This clonotype occurred many times. This chain links TRBV20-1 with TRBJ2-6; TRBD1 might be the D (6 bases). Between the trimmed V and J ends, which lost 1 base and 4 bases, there was a span of 23 bases. From germline, CDR1 is DFQATT and CDR2 SNEGSKA (reference sequence). The CDR3 is 19 residues long. Here the CDR3 DNA reads TGCAGTGCTAGAGCTAGGGGGTTGGGGGCAGGGACCGGGGCCAACGTCCTGACTTTC. Protein product: CSARARGLGAGTGANVLTF.

The chain uses TRBV6-2 or TRBV6-3 and TRBJ2-7, with 7 bases identical to TRBD1. V shed 6 bases, J shed 12 bases, and the junction held 11 bases outside the gene matches. This CDR3 comprises 12 residues. Germline CDR1 and CDR2: MNHEY and SVGEGT. The CDR3 region is CASRRPPGQPYF. The CDR3 nucleotides are TGTGCCAGCAGACGTCCACCGGGACAGCCGTACTTC.

This clonotype occurred many times. This chain connects TRBV5-4 to TRBJ1-2; unclear D gene. CDR1 and CDR2 from the germline V gene are SGHNT and YYREEE (reference sequence). This CDR3 spans 14 amino acids. Trimming removed 0 bases at V and 3 bases at J, with 9 bases between. CDR3 DNA: TGTGCCAGCAGCTTGGGAATCCCAGACTATGGCTACACCTTC. This translates into CASSLGIPDYGYTF.

The table lists this clonotype with many counts. The CDR3 here is CASSRHYRDPKETQYF. For the CDR3, the DNA is TGTGCCAGCAGTCGCCACTACCGGGACCCAAAAGAGACCCAGTACTTC. The chain has TRBV28 and TRBJ2-5; D tentatively fits TRBD1 or TRBD2 (5 bases each). CDR3 size: 16 residues. Trimming removed 5 bases at V and 3 bases at J, with 19 bases between. CDR1 MDHEN and CDR2 SYDVKM come from the germline V gene.

This clonotype occurred many times. The chain is built from TRBV15 and TRBJ2-5, with a weak D call TRBD1 (6 bases). Trimming pared 0 bases from V and 5 bases from J, leaving 7 bases between. Per germline, CDR1 LNHNV and CDR2 YYDKDF (reference sequence). This CDR3 spans 13 amino acids. Written as DNA, the CDR3 is TGTGCCACCAGCAGAGACCAGGGGGAGACCCAGTACTTC. It translates to CATSRDQGETQYF.

The genes are TRBV29-1 and TRBJ2-7, with TRBD2 matching over 10 bases. The germline V gene has CDR1 SQVTM and CDR2 ANQGSEA. With 6 bases clipped from V and 7 bases from J, the junction kept 12 bases outside the gene matches. The CDR3 runs 14 residues. CDR3 sequence reads: CSVALMSGLAEQYF. In DNA, the CDR3 is TGCAGCGTGGCCCTTATGTCGGGACTAGCGGAGCAGTACTTC.

This chain connects TRBV12-3 or TRBV12-4 to TRBJ2-7; possible D gene TRBD2, 6 bases. V was shortened by 3 bases and J by 5 bases, with 11 bases between the two germline ends. This CDR3 has 13 amino acids. The CDR3 DNA reads TGTGCCAGCAGTTTGGGCGGGGCTAACGAGCAGTACTTC. Residues: CASSLGGANEQYF.

This clonotype was counted at least ten times. J is TRBJ2-5 and V is TRBV12-3 or TRBV12-4; 9 bases map to TRBD1. This CDR3 spans 16 amino acids. V shed 3 bases and J 5 bases; nucleotides not matched to a gene: 10. The CDR3: CASSFDPGQGGETQYF. Here the CDR3 DNA reads TGTGCCAGCAGTTTTGATCCGGGACAGGGAGGGGAGACCCAGTACTTC.

A remark on this clonotype: One base away lies a much larger clone, so this may be a sequencing read error. This CDR3 is CASSQDLADPYGYTF. CDR3 in DNA: TGTGCCAGCAGCCAAGATCTCGCAGACCCCTATGGCTACACCTTC. V is TRBV4-2 and J is TRBJ1-2; no reliable D call. V lost 0 bases, J lost 4 bases, and 12 bases lay in between. The CDR3 runs to 15 residues. Germline-derived CDR1 and CDR2 are LGHNA and YNFKEQ.